Presented here are 18 T cell receptor beta chains from one specimen sequenced in a study of T cell responses to AZD1222 COVID-19 vaccine. Sequencing used immunoSEQ multiplex PCR; TCRdb keeps in-frame clones, though not all of them. Among approximately 140,000 clones listed, more than 80% were seen once. The sequencing used peripheral blood, collected 28 days after the second dose of the MenACWY control vaccine. The receptors originated from an adult who received the MenACWY meningococcal vaccine as a control.

This chain uses TRBV3-1 (or the pseudogene TRBV3-2) with TRBJ2-5; 8 bases fit TRBD1. V dropped 4 bases and J dropped 2; count of bases not matched to a gene: 3. This CDR3 region has 14 residues. Looked up from germline, CDR1 is LGHDT and CDR2 is YNNKEL (reference sequence). The CDR3 here is CASSPTGEQETQYF. CDR3 DNA sequence: TGTGCCAGCAGCCCGACAGGGGAACAAGAGACCCAGTACTTC.

The chain couples TRBV11-2 to TRBJ1-1; 7 positions agree with TRBD1. Germline V gene data show CDR1 as SGHAT and CDR2 as FQNNGV. V lost 6 bases to trimming and J lost 1 base; unmatched junction nucleotides: 17. The CDR3 runs 18 residues. The CDR3 sequence is CASRHRRDSRVTNTEAFF. The CDR3 nucleotides are TGTGCCAGCAGACATCGCCGGGACAGCAGAGTCACGAACACTGAAGCTTTCTTT.

Notes on this clone: Other DNA sequences in the sample encode the same CDR3. The chain employs TRBV19 and TRBJ1-5; D ambiguous. Deletions cut 5 bases from V and 4 bases from J, with 6 bases between. This CDR3 is built from 12 residues. CDR1 is LNHDA and CDR2 is SQIVND in the germline V gene (reference sequence). The CDR3 coding sequence is TGTGCCAGTAGTCGCGGGAATCAGCCCCAGCATTTT. It specifies CASSRGNQPQHF.

The rearrangement joins TRBV5-1 to TRBJ1-1; tentatively, D is TRBD1 (5 bases). CDR1 is SGHRS, CDR2 YFSETQ, per germline. The CDR3 extends over 15 amino acids. V was pared by 6 bases and J by 3 bases, with 18 bases between. The CDR3 loop reads CASISGGAGDTEAFF. Written as DNA, the CDR3 is TGCGCCAGCATCTCTGGCGGGGCGGGCGACACTGAAGCTTTCTTT.

This chain links TRBV6-6 with TRBJ2-1; tentative D call: TRBD1 (5 bases). The CDR3 sequence is 13 residues long. V was cut by 5 bases and J by 5 bases, with 10 bases left in between. Germline lookup yields CDR1 MNHNY and CDR2 SVGAGI (reference sequence). This CDR3 reads CASSLGPNNEQFF. CDR3 DNA: TGTGCCAGCAGTCTGGGGCCGAACAATGAGCAGTTCTTC.

This sequence joins TRBV19 and TRBJ1-1; 8 nucleotides match TRBD1. The CDR3 extends over 13 amino acids. Germline assignment: CDR1 LNHDA and CDR2 SQIVND (reference sequence). The V segment lost 5 bases and the J segment 5 bases; nucleotides outside the gene matches: 4. DNA for the CDR3: TGTGCCAGTAGTTCAGGGGGCGCGACTGAAGCTTTCTTT. This sequence encodes CASSSGGATEAFF.

This clone came up a few times. V gene TRBV5-1 combines with J gene TRBJ1-1; TRBD1 is a possible D gene (6 bases). Germline values: CDR1 SGHRS, CDR2 YFSETQ. The CDR3 sequence is 14 residues long. The V gene lost 4 bases and the J gene lost 7 bases, with 17 bases spanning the gap. The DNA of the CDR3 is TGCGCCAGCAGCGTAGGGGGGCCAGGGGATGAAGCTTTCTTT. This sequence encodes CASSVGGPGDEAFF.

The CDR3 DNA follows: TGTGCCAGCAGTATAGGACTAGCGGGGGACACAGATACGCAGTATTTT. It yields the protein CASSIGLAGDTDTQYF. The chain carries TRBV28 and TRBJ2-3; the match to TRBD2 covers 13 bases. Per the germline V gene, CDR1 is MDHEN and CDR2 is SYDVKM. V trimming: 5 bases; J trimming: 2 bases; junction bases outside the gene matches: 4. This CDR3 has 16 amino acids.

The V call is TRBV3-1 (or the pseudogene TRBV3-2), the J call TRBJ2-1; 10 nucleotides align to TRBD2. Trimming removed 1 base from V and 7 bases from J; junction bases left unmatched: 7. CDR3 length: 16 residues. Germline lookup yields CDR1 LGHDT and CDR2 YNNKEL (reference sequence). The CDR3 sequence is CASSQGRLAGHNEQFF. The CDR3 bases are TGTGCCAGCAGCCAAGGCCGACTAGCGGGCCATAATGAGCAGTTCTTC.

This clone was detected once. The gene calls are TRBV15 and TRBJ2-1, with 7 positions matching TRBD1. This CDR3 is built from 15 residues. V shed 0 bases and J 7 bases; nucleotides not matched to a gene: 6. The germline gives CDR1 LNHNV, CDR2 YYDKDF (reference sequence). CDR3 in amino acids: CATSRDVQGYNEQFF. CDR3 coding DNA: TGTGCCACCAGCAGAGATGTACAGGGGTATAATGAGCAGTTCTTC. The variable domain in full, with the rest retrieved from reference TRBV15 and TRBJ2-1, is DAMVIQNPRYQVTQFGKPVTLSCSQTLNHNVMYWYQQKSSQAPKLLFHYYDKDFNNEADTPDNFQSRRPNTSFCFLDIRSPGLGDTAMYLCATSRDVQGYNEQFFGPGTRLTVL.

The V call is TRBV7-2, the J call TRBJ2-7, with D hard to call. The germline V gene has CDR1 SGHTA and CDR2 FQGNSA. CDR3 length: 16 amino acids. Trimming pared 1 base from V and 3 bases from J, leaving 16 bases between. CDR3 region: CASSLGPLGLIYEQYF. CDR3 sequence (DNA): TGTGCCAGCAGCTTAGGTCCCCTAGGTTTGATCTACGAGCAGTACTTC.

This chain uses TRBV21-1 with TRBJ2-3; the table's D call, TRBD2, has no DNA check behind it. TRBV21-1 is noted as a pseudogene. The CDR3 contains 15 residues. This CDR3 is CASSKRDGNTDTQYF. The CDR3 DNA follows: TGTGCCAGCAGCAAGAGAGACGGGAACACAGATACGCAGTATTTT.

The chain recombines TRBV5-1 with TRBJ1-1; 12 bases match TRBD1. This CDR3 is 16 amino acids long. V lost 4 bases to trimming and J lost 0 bases; unmatched junction nucleotides: 4. Germline CDR1 reads SGHRS; CDR2 reads YFSETQ. The chain's CDR3 is CASSARDRGLNTEAFF. CDR3 nucleotide sequence: TGCGCCAGCAGCGCACGGGACAGGGGGCTGAACACTGAAGCTTTCTTT. The whole variable domain, remainder taken from reference TRBV5-1 and TRBJ1-1, is KAGVTQTPRYLIKTRGQQVTLSCSPISGHRSVSWYQQTPGQGLQFLFEYFSETQRNKGNFPGRFSGRQFSNSRSEMNVSTLELGDSALYLCASSARDRGLNTEAFFGQGTRLTVV.

The chain employs TRBV7-9 and TRBJ1-2; D is undetermined. This CDR3 has 13 amino acids. Trimming took 3 bases from V and 6 from J, leaving 11 bases between them. Per the germline V gene, CDR1 is SEHNR and CDR2 is FQNEAQ (reference sequence). The CDR3 loop reads CASSLGYSNGYTF. The DNA for the CDR3 is TGTGCCAGCAGCTTGGGCTACTCGAATGGCTACACCTTC. Complete variable domain (other parts from reference TRBV7-9 and TRBJ1-2): DTGVSQNPRHKITKRGQNVTFRCDPISEHNRLYWYRQTLGQGPEFLTYFQNEAQLEKSRLLSDRFSAERPKGSFSTLEIQRTEQGDSAMYLCASSLGYSNGYTFGSGTRLTVV.

The chain is built from TRBV7-6 and TRBJ1-4; unclear D gene. This CDR3 is 18 amino acids long. V shed 4 bases and J shed 6 bases, with 24 bases lying between them. Germline V gives CDR1 SGHVS, CDR2 FNYEAQ. CDR3 sequence: CASSSIAPGFRGDEKLFF. For the CDR3, the DNA is TGTGCCAGCAGCTCCATCGCGCCGGGTTTTCGAGGAGATGAAAAACTGTTTTTT.

This clone has just a few counts. J is TRBJ2-5 and V is TRBV2; 9 bases are shared with TRBD1. CDR1 is SNHLY, CDR2 FYNNEI, per germline. J lost 3 bases, V lost 6 bases, and 5 bases had no gene match. The CDR3 spans 14 residues. The CDR3 sequence is CASSLDRGKETQYF. CDR3 nucleotide sequence: TGTGCCAGCAGCCTCGACAGGGGGAAAGAGACCCAGTACTTC.

This clone was counted a single time. This chain uses TRBV28 with TRBJ1-6; TRBD1 matches 8 bases. V lost 3 bases, J lost 10 bases, and 11 bases stayed unmatched. CDR3 length equals 16 residues. Germline V CDR1 and CDR2: MDHEN, SYDVKM. CDR3: CASSFRQGAHKSPLHF. The CDR3 DNA reads TGTGCCAGCAGTTTTAGGCAGGGGGCCCACAAATCACCCCTCCACTTT.

The rearrangement links TRBV6-2 or TRBV6-3 to TRBJ1-1; TRBD1 matches at 7 bases. Germline V gives CDR1 MNHEY, CDR2 SVGEGT. CDR3 size: 14 residues. The V gene end was trimmed by 6 bases and the J gene end by 11 bases; junction bases not matched to a gene: 15. The CDR3 is CASSSGQLPGGAFF. The CDR3, as DNA: TGTGCCAGCAGCTCGGGACAGCTCCCTGGAGGGGCTTTCTTT.